One sample yielded the 12 T cell receptor beta chains listed below, sequenced in a study of blood T cell repertoires in COVID-19. Repertoires were generated with immunoSEQ multiplex PCR, while TCRdb's copy carries only in-frame clones and drops some. This table has 150,000 to 200,000 clones, nearly 80% appearing once. Material for sequencing was peripheral blood. These receptors originate from an older woman with acute or convalescent COVID-19.

The rearrangement joins TRBV9 to TRBJ2-2; TRBD2 matches 10 bases. The CDR3 is made up of 16 amino acids. The J segment lost 5 bases and the V segment lost 1 base, leaving 5 bases of the junction unmatched. Germline V gene lookup returns CDR1 SGDLS and CDR2 YYNGEE. The CDR3 spells CASSVTSGTETGELFF. In nucleotides, the CDR3 is TGTGCCAGCAGCGTAACTAGCGGGACCGAAACCGGGGAGCTGTTTTTT.

The rearrangement links TRBV30 to TRBJ1-6, with 10 bases matching TRBD1. The CDR3 extends over 15 amino acids. Germline V lookup: CDR1 GTSNPN, CDR2 SVGIG (reference sequence). Unmatched junction bases numbered 8, after V lost 2 bases and J lost 10 bases. CDR3 protein: CAWSRGQGIRSPLHF. The CDR3, as DNA: TGTGCCTGGAGTAGGGGACAGGGGATACGCTCACCCCTCCACTTT.

The J gene is TRBJ2-7, the V gene TRBV6-4, with 7 bases fitting TRBD2. CDR3 length equals 14 residues. V was pared by 3 bases and J by 1 base, with 3 bases of the junction left unmatched. CDR1 is MRHNA, CDR2 SNTAGT, per germline. The CDR3 DNA reads as TGTGCCAGCAGTGAGAGCGGGGAGTCCTACGAGCAGTACTTC. Translation gives CASSESGESYEQYF.

J is TRBJ2-7 and V is TRBV27, with 8 bases aligning to TRBD2. The ends lost 2 bases at V and 3 bases at J; junction bases unmatched: 6. This CDR3 contains 15 residues. Germline values: CDR1 MNHEY, CDR2 SMNVEV (reference sequence). CDR3 sequence (DNA): TGTGCCAGCAGTTTAAGACTAGCGCAAAACTACGAGCAGTACTTC. Its translation: CASSLRLAQNYEQYF.

The rearrangement links TRBV23-1 to TRBJ2-7; unclear D gene. TRBV23-1 is flagged as an ORF with uncertain function. This CDR3 has 15 residues. The germline V and J ends were trimmed by 2 bases and 4 bases, with 15 bases remaining between them. The CDR3 reads CASSQVSRCRYEQYF. The CDR3 nucleotides are TGCGCCAGCAGTCAAGTGTCCCGCTGCAGGTACGAGCAGTACTTC.

This chain joins TRBV18 and TRBJ2-4, with a possible D match to TRBD1 (7 bases). The CDR3 totals 16 residues. V lost 2 bases, J lost 8 bases, and 19 bases lay in between. Germline V gives CDR1 KGHSH, CDR2 LQKENI. CDR3 protein: CASSPRGRPGVDIQYF. DNA of the CDR3: TGTGCCAGCTCACCAAGGGGGCGGCCGGGGGTAGACATTCAGTACTTC. The full variable domain, completed using reference TRBV18 and TRBJ2-4, is NAGVMQNPRHLVRRRGQEARLRCSPMKGHSHVYWYRQLPEEGLKFMVYLQKENIIDESGMPKERFSAEFPKEGPSILRIQQVVRGDSAAYFCASSPRGRPGVDIQYFGAGTRLSVL.

The genes are TRBV12-3 or TRBV12-4 and TRBJ2-7; D gene uncertain. The CDR3 has 10 residues. The V gene lost 8 bases and the J gene lost 5 bases, with 7 bases spanning the gap. The CDR3 DNA reads TGTGCCAGCGGCCTCCACGAGCAGTACTTC. This gives the protein CASGLHEQYF.

The chain recombines TRBV24-1 with TRBJ2-5; D is uncertain. CDR1 and CDR2 from the germline V gene are KGHDR and SFDVKD. V lost 3 bases and J 1 base, leaving 11 bases between the germline ends. The CDR3 consists of 15 residues. Written as DNA, the CDR3 is TGTGCCACCAGTGATCCGCGAGTCGCCCAAGAGACCCAGTACTTC. This gives the protein CATSDPRVAQETQYF.

This chain joins TRBV18 and TRBJ2-3; 10 bases are a match to TRBD2. Looked up from germline, CDR1 is KGHSH and CDR2 is LQKENI. CDR3 size: 14 residues. The J segment lost 7 bases and the V segment lost 2 bases, leaving 3 bases of the junction unmatched. The CDR3 DNA is TGTGCCAGCTCACCAACTAGCGGGACTAATACGCAGTATTTT. Translated, it gives CASSPTSGTNTQYF.

The CDR3 sequence: CASSCVRDRVPAKPSNQPQHF. The DNA for the CDR3 is TGCGCCAGCAGCTGTGTGCGGGACAGGGTACCAGCAAAACCTAGCAATCAGCCCCAGCATTTT. The rearrangement joins TRBV5-1 to TRBJ1-5, with TRBD1 matching over 9 bases. Trimming took 3 bases from V and 0 from J; bases not matched to a gene: 19. This CDR3 has 21 amino acids. Germline CDR1 reads SGHRS; CDR2 reads YFSETQ.

This clone was counted a few times. The V and J genes are TRBV2 and TRBJ2-7; 7 nucleotides align to TRBD2. The CDR3 has 13 amino acids. V lost 6 bases, J lost 4 bases, and 6 bases stayed unmatched. In germline, CDR1 is SNHLY, CDR2 FYNNEI. CDR3 DNA sequence: TGTGCCAGCAGCCTACTAGCGCAGTACGAGCAGTACTTC. Protein product: CASSLLAQYEQYF.

The V gene is TRBV19, the J gene TRBJ1-4; weak D call: TRBD1 (6 bases). V dropped 3 bases and J dropped 6 bases, with 11 bases sitting between them. Germline CDR1 is LNHDA and CDR2 is SQIVND (reference sequence). The CDR3 has 14 residues. DNA of the CDR3: TGTGCCAGTAGTATCACAGGGAGTTATGAAAAACTGTTTTTT. This gives the protein CASSITGSYEKLFF. Full variable domain (outside the CDR3, taken from reference TRBV19 and TRBJ1-4): DGGITQSPKYLFRKEGQNVTLSCEQNLNHDAMYWYRQDPGQGLRLIYYSQIVNDFQKGDIAEGYSVSREKKESFPLTVTSAQKNPTAFYLCASSITGSYEKLFFGSGTQLSVL.